The 16 T cell receptor beta chains below were found in one sample sequenced in a study of cytomegalovirus exposure and HLA in healthy donors. Vbeta (60) and Jbeta (13) primers were used in the PCR. Assay used: immunoSEQ multiplex PCR; TCRdb lists only in-frame clones, some missing. Among roughly 130,000 clones listed, roughly two thirds were seen once. Specimen: PBMCs. The origin of the receptors is a man aged 30 to 45 in good health and CMV-seropositive.

This chain joins TRBV7-3 and TRBJ2-6; 8 bases agree with TRBD1. CDR1 and CDR2 (germline): SGHTA, FQGTGA. CDR3 length: 15 amino acids. The trim removed 3 bases at V and 7 bases at J, leaving 5 bases unmatched. DNA of the CDR3: TGTGCCAGCAGCTTCGGACAGGGTGGAGCCAACGTCCTGACTTTC. This codes for CASSFGQGGANVLTF.

V and J are TRBV4-3 and TRBJ2-6; no clear D gene. The V end was cut by 1 base, the J end by 0 bases, with 7 bases between. The CDR3 runs to 16 residues. CDR1 LGHNA and CDR2 YSLEER come from the germline V gene. Written as DNA, the CDR3 is TGCGCCAGCAGCCAAGCAGCGATCTCTGGGGCCAACGTCCTGACTTTC. Translated: CASSQAAISGANVLTF.

The V gene is TRBV4-3, the J gene TRBJ2-1; TRBD2 aligns across 9 bases. The V and J ends lost 3 bases and 3 bases, in that order; junction bases with no gene match: 21. The germline V gene has CDR1 LGHNA and CDR2 YSLEER. The CDR3 contains 21 residues. The DNA of the CDR3 is TGCGCCAGCAGCCAGGGTTTGTGGGACCCTAGCGGGGACCTTATCTACAATGAGCAGTTCTTC. This encodes CASSQGLWDPSGDLIYNEQFF.

The chain has TRBV6-1 and TRBJ2-7; D gene uncertain. This CDR3 is 12 amino acids long. Germline CDR1 is MNHNS and CDR2 is SASEGT. Trimming left V 2 bases short and J 3 bases short, with 5 bases between. CDR3 sequence (DNA): TGTGCCAGCAGTGAACAGCGCTACGAGCAGTACTTC. This translates into CASSEQRYEQYF.

The V gene is TRBV19, the J gene TRBJ2-3, with 12 bases matching TRBD2. Per germline, CDR1 LNHDA and CDR2 SQIVND (reference sequence). The CDR3 contains 16 residues. The V and J ends lost 5 bases and 2 bases, in that order; junction bases with no gene match: 5. CDR3 sequence: CASSPTSGRVTDTQYF. CDR3 coding DNA: TGTGCCAGTAGTCCGACTAGCGGGAGAGTCACAGATACGCAGTATTTT.

The chain is built from TRBV2 and TRBJ1-2; 7 bases match TRBD1. V was pared by 2 bases and J by 5 bases, with 11 bases of the junction left unmatched. The CDR3 has 16 residues. The germline CDR1 and CDR2 sequences are SNHLY and FYNNEI. DNA for the CDR3: TGTGCCAGCAGTGAAAGTCCTGGGACAGCATCTTATGGCTACACCTTC. As protein: CASSESPGTASYGYTF.

V is TRBV7-3 and J is TRBJ2-7; 10 bases line up with TRBD2. The CDR3 extends over 16 amino acids. Germline V gene sequence: CDR1 SGHTA, CDR2 FQGTGA. The V segment lost 0 bases and the J segment 3 bases; nucleotides outside the gene matches: 5. For the CDR3, the DNA is TGTGCCAGCAGCTTAACAGGGACTAGCGCCCACTACGAGCAGTACTTC. Translated: CASSLTGTSAHYEQYF.

The chain couples TRBV5-1 to TRBJ2-7, with 7 bases fitting TRBD1. This CDR3 is 13 amino acids long. In germline, CDR1 is SGHRS, CDR2 YFSETQ. V lost 10 bases, J lost 1 base, and 8 bases stayed unmatched. The CDR3 reads CAPATGPSYEQYF. Written as DNA, the CDR3 is TGCGCCCCCGCGACAGGGCCGTCCTACGAGCAGTACTTC.

This sequence joins TRBV5-6 and TRBJ2-3; the match to TRBD2 covers 16 bases. Trimming took 1 base from V and 4 from J; bases not matched to a gene: 6. The CDR3 sequence is 18 residues long. Germline loops: CDR1 SGHDT, CDR2 YYEEEE. CDR3 sequence: CASSLPGLAGGPPDTQYF. CDR3 bases: TGTGCCAGCAGCTTGCCGGGACTAGCGGGAGGGCCACCAGATACGCAGTATTTT.

The V and J genes are TRBV11-1 and TRBJ2-3; D unclear. This CDR3 comprises 14 residues. Trimming took 5 bases from V and 4 from J, leaving 13 bases between them. The germline V gene encodes CDR1 SGHAT and CDR2 FQDESV (reference sequence). The CDR3: CASSPNMAADTQYF. The CDR3 bases are TGTGCCAGCAGCCCCAACATGGCGGCAGATACGCAGTATTTT.

This clone was found a few times. J is TRBJ2-7 and V is TRBV7-6; TRBD1 agrees at 8 bases. The junction had 12 bases not matched to a gene; V was cut back by 5 bases and J by 3 bases. This CDR3 has 16 amino acids. Germline assignment: CDR1 SGHVS and CDR2 FNYEAQ. The CDR3 coding sequence is TGTGCCAGCAGCCCCACGACAGGGGCGAAAGACTACGAGCAGTACTTC. Translating gives CASSPTTGAKDYEQYF.

As regards this clone: An end of the junction differs from the germline gene, which may be a read error. The rearrangement joins TRBV7-7 to TRBJ2-1; 14 bases match TRBD2. CDR3 length equals 19 residues. Germline V CDR1 and CDR2: SSHAT, FNYEAQ (reference sequence). CDR3 nucleotides: TGTGCTAGCAGCCAGGGACTAGCGGGAGCAGGTGGCCAATACAATGAGCAGTTCTTC. Encoded protein: CASSQGLAGAGGQYNEQFF.

The chain employs TRBV28 and TRBJ1-5, with D possibly TRBD1 on 6 matching bases. The V and J ends lost 3 bases and 6 bases respectively, with 21 bases between them. CDR3 length: 17 residues. Germline-derived CDR1 and CDR2 are MDHEN and SYDVKM. This CDR3 is CASSLPPGQSDRQPQHF. In DNA form, the CDR3 reads TGTGCCAGCAGTTTGCCCCCCGGACAGTCGGATCGTCAGCCCCAGCATTTT.

The chain employs TRBV9 and TRBJ2-3; D remains ambiguous. The V and J ends lost 0 bases and 4 bases respectively, with 9 bases between them. The V gene's germline CDR1 is SGDLS and CDR2 YYNGEE. There are 14 residues in the CDR3. CDR3 in amino acids: CASSVAPQSDTQYF. The CDR3 nucleotides are TGTGCCAGCAGCGTAGCTCCACAATCAGATACGCAGTATTTT.

The CDR3 nucleotides read TGTGCCAGTAGTTCATACGGACAGACTAGCAATCAGCCCCAGCATTTT. It is translated as CASSSYGQTSNQPQHF. V gene TRBV19 combines with J gene TRBJ1-5, with a weak D call TRBD1 (6 bases). The V gene lost 5 bases and the J gene lost 0 bases, with 14 bases spanning the gap. The CDR3 consists of 16 residues. The germline V gene has CDR1 LNHDA and CDR2 SQIVND (reference sequence).

The rearrangement joins TRBV5-6 to TRBJ1-2, with a possible D match to TRBD1 (5 bases). Germline assignment: CDR1 SGHDT and CDR2 YYEEEE. This CDR3 is 14 amino acids long. Trimming removed 4 bases at V and 10 bases at J, with 20 bases between. The CDR3 DNA reads as TGTGCCAGCAGCCCCCGTGCCAGGGTCATACCCTACACCTTC. As protein: CASSPRARVIPYTF.